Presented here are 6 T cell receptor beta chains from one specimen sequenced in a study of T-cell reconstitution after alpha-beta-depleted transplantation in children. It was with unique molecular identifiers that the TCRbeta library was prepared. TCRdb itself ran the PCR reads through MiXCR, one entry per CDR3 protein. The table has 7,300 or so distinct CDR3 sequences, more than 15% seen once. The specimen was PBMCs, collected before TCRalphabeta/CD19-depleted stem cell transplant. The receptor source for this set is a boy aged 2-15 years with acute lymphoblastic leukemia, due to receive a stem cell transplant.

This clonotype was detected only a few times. The CDR3 here is CASRLVSRGRADQPQHF. CDR3 bases: TGTGCAAGTCGCTTAGTCTCACGGGGGCGAGCGGATCAGCCCCAGCATTTT. The V and J genes are TRBV12-2 and TRBJ1-5; TRBD1 is the table's D call, not checked against the DNA. TRBV12-2 is tagged as a pseudogene. The CDR3 covers 17 residues.

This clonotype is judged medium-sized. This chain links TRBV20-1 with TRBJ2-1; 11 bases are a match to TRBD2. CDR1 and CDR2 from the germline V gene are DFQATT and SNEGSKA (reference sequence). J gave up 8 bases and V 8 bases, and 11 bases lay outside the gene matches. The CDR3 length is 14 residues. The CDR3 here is CSPLAGGPVYEQFF. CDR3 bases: TGCAGTCCATTAGCGGGGGGGCCTGTCTATGAGCAGTTCTTC.

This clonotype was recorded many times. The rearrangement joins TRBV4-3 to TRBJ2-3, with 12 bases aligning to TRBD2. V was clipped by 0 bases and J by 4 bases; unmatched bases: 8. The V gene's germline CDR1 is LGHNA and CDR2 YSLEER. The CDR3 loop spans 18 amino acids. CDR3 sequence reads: CASSQDPGLAGSADTQYF. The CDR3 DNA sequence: TGCGCCAGCAGCCAAGATCCCGGACTAGCGGGGTCCGCAGATACGCAGTATTTT.

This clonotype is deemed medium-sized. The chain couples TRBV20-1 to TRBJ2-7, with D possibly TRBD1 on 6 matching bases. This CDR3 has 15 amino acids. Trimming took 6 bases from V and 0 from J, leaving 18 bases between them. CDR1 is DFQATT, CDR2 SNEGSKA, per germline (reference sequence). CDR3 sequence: CSAGHSGQLSYEQYF. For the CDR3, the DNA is TGCAGTGCGGGCCATTCAGGACAGCTCTCCTACGAGCAGTACTTC.

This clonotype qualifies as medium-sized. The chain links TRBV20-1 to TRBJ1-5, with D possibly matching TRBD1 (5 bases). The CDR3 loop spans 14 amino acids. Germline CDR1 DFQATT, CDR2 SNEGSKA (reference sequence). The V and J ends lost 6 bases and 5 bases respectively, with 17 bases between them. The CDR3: CSAAGGGWYQPQHF. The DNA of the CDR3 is TGCAGTGCCGCTGGGGGGGGTTGGTATCAGCCCCAGCATTTT.

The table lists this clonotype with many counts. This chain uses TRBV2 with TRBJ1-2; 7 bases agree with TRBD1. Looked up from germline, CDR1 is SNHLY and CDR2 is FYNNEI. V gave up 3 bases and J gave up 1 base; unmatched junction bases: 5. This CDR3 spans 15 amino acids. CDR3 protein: CASSDRQGVNYGYTF. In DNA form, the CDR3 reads TGTGCCAGCAGTGATAGGCAGGGGGTTAACTATGGCTACACCTTC.